This entry lists 3 T cell receptor beta chains sequenced from one sample in a study of T cell responses to AZD1222 COVID-19 vaccine. The protocol was immunoSEQ multiplex PCR, while the TCRdb copy is restricted to in-frame clones and leaves out a portion. Found here are approximately 160,000 clones, 90% of them singletons; the top ten hold approximately 2.9%. The starting material was peripheral blood, obtained on day 0 of AZD1222 vaccination. The source is an adult in good health.

This chain joins TRBV2 and TRBJ1-5; 9 bases match TRBD1. J gave up 6 bases and V 6 bases, and 12 bases lay outside the gene matches. Germline V gives CDR1 SNHLY, CDR2 FYNNEI. This CDR3 spans 16 amino acids. CDR3 loop: CASSSHTGGEGQPQHF. CDR3 sequence (DNA): TGTGCCAGCAGCTCCCACACAGGGGGCGAGGGTCAGCCCCAGCATTTT. Supplemented by reference TRBV2 and TRBJ1-5, the full variable domain reads EPEVTQTPSHQVTQMGQEVILRCVPISNHLYFYWYRQILGQKVEFLVSFYNNEISEKSEIFDDQFSVERPDGSNFTLKIRSTKLEDSAMYFCASSSHTGGEGQPQHFGDGTRLSIL.

This sequence joins TRBV27 and TRBJ1-6; D is ambiguous. Germline values: CDR1 MNHEY, CDR2 SMNVEV (reference sequence). The CDR3 spans 13 residues. Trimming took off 8 bases at V and 6 bases at J, with 11 bases between the two ends. Here the CDR3 DNA reads TGTGCCAGCGGGCCCCTCGGTAATTCACCCCTCCACTTT. It translates to CASGPLGNSPLHF.

The rearrangement uses TRBV4-3 and TRBJ2-3; TRBD1 aligns across 7 bases. The CDR3 contains 14 residues. CDR1 and CDR2 (germline): LGHNA, YSLEER. Trimming took 4 bases from V and 1 from J; bases not matched to a gene: 2. The CDR3 sequence: CASSPDRGTDTQYF. The CDR3 region has the DNA TGCGCCAGCAGCCCCGACAGGGGCACAGATACGCAGTATTTT.